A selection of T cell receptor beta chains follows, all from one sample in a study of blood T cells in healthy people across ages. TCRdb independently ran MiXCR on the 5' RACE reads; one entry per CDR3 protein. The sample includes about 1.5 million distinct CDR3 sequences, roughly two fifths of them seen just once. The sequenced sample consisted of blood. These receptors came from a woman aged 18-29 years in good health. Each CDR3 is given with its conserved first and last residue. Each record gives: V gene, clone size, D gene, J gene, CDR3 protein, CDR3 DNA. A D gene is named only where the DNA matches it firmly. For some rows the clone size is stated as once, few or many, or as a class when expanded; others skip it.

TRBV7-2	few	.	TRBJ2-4	CASSLARRGRIAKNIQYF	TGTGCCAGCAGCTTAGCGCGGCGGGGGCGCATAGCCAAAAACATTCAGTACTTC
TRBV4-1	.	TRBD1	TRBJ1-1	CASSLSGQGARDTEAFF	TGCGCCAGCAGCCTCTCAGGACAGGGGGCGAGGGACACTGAAGCTTTCTTT
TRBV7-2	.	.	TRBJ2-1	CASSLVPPELFF	TGTGCCAGCAGCTTAGTCCCTCCTGAGCTGTTCTTC
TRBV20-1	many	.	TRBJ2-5	CSARGSAAATQETQYF	TGCAGTGCTAGAGGCTCCGCGGCAGCGACTCAAGAGACCCAGTACTTC
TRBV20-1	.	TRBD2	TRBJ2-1	CSAPPAAGGPNYNEQFF	TGCAGTGCCCCCCCGGCAGCGGGAGGGCCCAATTACAATGAGCAGTTCTTC
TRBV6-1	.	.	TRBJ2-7	CASSENVCGLAYEQYF	TGTGCCAGCAGTGAAAATGTCTGCGGCCTAGCCTACGAGCAGTACTTC
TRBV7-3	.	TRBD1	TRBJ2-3	CASKNTGVDTDTQYF	TGTGCCAGCAAAAATACAGGGGTGGACACAGATACGCAGTATTTT
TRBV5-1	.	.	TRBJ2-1	CASSFVGPDEQFF	TGCGCCAGCAGCTTTGTGGGACCCGATGAGCAGTTCTTC
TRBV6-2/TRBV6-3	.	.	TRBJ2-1	CASTRRGYNEQFF	TGTGCCAGCACCCGACGAGGGTACAATGAGCAGTTCTTC
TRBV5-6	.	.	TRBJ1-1	CASSLPGRRRTEAFF	TGTGCCAGCAGCTTACCGGGGAGGAGGAGGACTGAAGCTTTCTTT
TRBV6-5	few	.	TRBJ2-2	CASSYSGTPLAGELFF	TGTGCCAGCAGTTACTCGGGGACACCTCTTGCCGGGGAGCTGTTTTTT
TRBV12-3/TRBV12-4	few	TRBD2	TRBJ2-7	CASSLVPSGGYEQYF	TGTGCCAGCAGTTTAGTGCCTAGCGGGGGTTACGAGCAGTACTTC
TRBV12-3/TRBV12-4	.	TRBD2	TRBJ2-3	CASNSFLAGGPDTQYF	TGTGCCAGCAACTCCTTTCTAGCGGGAGGGCCCGATACGCAGTATTTT
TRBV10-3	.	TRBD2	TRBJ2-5	CAIKEGLAGQGARETQYF	TGTGCCATCAAGGAAGGACTAGCGGGCCAGGGGGCACGAGAGACCCAGTACTTC
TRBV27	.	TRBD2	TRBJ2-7	CASSQRGHPYEQYF	TGTGCCAGCTCCCAGCGGGGCCACCCCTACGAGCAGTACTTC